Many counts were recorded for the clone carrying this TCR beta chain. The entry originates in a study of blood T cells in healthy people across ages. The germline CDR1 and CDR2 sequences are ENHRY and SYGVKD. Between the trimmed V and J ends, which lost 9 bases and 0 bases, there was a span of 12 bases. This CDR3 is built from 14 residues. Using a J-beta primer mix together with a sample-barcoded 5' primer, a second PCR was run for roughly 6 to 12 cycles. TCRdb recomputed calls from the 5' RACE reads with MiXCR, one row per CDR3 protein. The data show some 1.5 million distinct CDR3 sequences, over 25% seen once.

This TCR was recovered from a woman in her thirties in good health. The chain combines TRBV10-3 with TRBJ2-1, with D maybe TRBD2 (5 bases). Specimen: blood. The CDR3 DNA reads as TGTGCCATGAAAGCGGATAGCTCCTACAATGAGCAGTTCTTC. Residues: CAMKADSSYNEQFF.